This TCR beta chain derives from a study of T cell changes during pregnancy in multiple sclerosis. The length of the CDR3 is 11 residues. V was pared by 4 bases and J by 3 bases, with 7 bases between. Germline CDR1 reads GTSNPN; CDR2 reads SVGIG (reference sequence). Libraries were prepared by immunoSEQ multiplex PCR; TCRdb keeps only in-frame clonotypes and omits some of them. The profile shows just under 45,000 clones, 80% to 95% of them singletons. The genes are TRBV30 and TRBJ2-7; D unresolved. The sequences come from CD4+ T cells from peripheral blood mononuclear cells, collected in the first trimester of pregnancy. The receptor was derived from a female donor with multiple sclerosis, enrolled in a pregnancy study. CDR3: CAWNRNYEQYF. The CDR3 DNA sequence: TGTGCCTGGAACAGAAACTACGAGCAGTACTTC.